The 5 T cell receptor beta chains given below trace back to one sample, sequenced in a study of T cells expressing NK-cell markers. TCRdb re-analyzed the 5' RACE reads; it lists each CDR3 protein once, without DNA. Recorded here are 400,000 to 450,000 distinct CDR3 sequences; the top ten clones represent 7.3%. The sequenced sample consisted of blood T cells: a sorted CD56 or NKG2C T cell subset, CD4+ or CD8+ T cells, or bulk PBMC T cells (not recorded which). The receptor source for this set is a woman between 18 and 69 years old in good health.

The CDR3 sequence: CASSLSPGATEAFF. V usage is TRBV7-9 and J usage is TRBJ1-1; TCRdb's assignment of TRBD1 cannot be checked, as there is no DNA. The CDR3 totals 14 residues. The germline gives CDR1 SEHNR, CDR2 FQNEAQ (reference sequence).

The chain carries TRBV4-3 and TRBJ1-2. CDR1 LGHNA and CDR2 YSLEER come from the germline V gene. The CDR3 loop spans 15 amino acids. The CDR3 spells CASSPDRGPNYGYTF.

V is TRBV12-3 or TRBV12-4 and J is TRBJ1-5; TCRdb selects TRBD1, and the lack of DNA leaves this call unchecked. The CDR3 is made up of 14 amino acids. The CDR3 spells CASSLLQGGQPQHF.

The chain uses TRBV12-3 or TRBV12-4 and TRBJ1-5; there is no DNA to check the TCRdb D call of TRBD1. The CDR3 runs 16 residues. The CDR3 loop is CASSLHPVASNQPQHF.

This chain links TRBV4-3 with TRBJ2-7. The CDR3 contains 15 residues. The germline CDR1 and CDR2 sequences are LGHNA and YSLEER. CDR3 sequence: CASSRYNEASYEQYF.